This passage covers 19 T cell receptor beta chains from one sample sequenced in a study of T cell changes during pregnancy in multiple sclerosis. Some clones are missing from TCRdb's copy, which holds only in-frame ones; the method was immunoSEQ multiplex PCR. The sample contains tens of thousands of clones, 94% of which appear only once. The sample here was peripheral blood, taken in the third trimester of pregnancy. The source is a female donor with multiple sclerosis, enrolled in a pregnancy study.

V usage is TRBV7-9 and J usage is TRBJ1-5, with TRBD1 matching over 7 bases. The CDR3 spans 16 residues. J gave up 2 bases and V 5 bases, and 9 bases lay outside the gene matches. CDR1 is SEHNR, CDR2 FQNEAQ, per germline (reference sequence). The CDR3 nucleotides are TGTGCCAGCAGCGTCCACAGGGGTGATGGCAATCAGCCCCAGCATTTT. Its protein product is CASSVHRGDGNQPQHF.

This clone was seen just once. The chain recombines TRBV6-5 with TRBJ1-6; D not certain. Germline V gene lookup returns CDR1 MNHEY and CDR2 SVGAGI. V was shortened by 2 bases and J by 13 bases, with 12 bases between the two germline ends. This CDR3 is built from 13 residues. CDR3 sequence (DNA): TGTGCCAGCAGTTACCTCAGCGGTCGGCCCCTCCACTTT. It yields the protein CASSYLSGRPLHF.

DNA of the CDR3: TGTGCCAGCAGCTCTACTAGCGGGGGGGCAGATACGCAGTATTTT. It specifies CASSSTSGGADTQYF. This chain joins TRBV11-2 and TRBJ2-3; 13 nucleotides agree with TRBD2. The length of the CDR3 is 15 residues. J gave up 4 bases and V 4 bases, and 2 bases lay outside the gene matches. Germline V gives CDR1 SGHAT, CDR2 FQNNGV.

This chain joins TRBV6-5 and TRBJ2-7; the D gene is possibly TRBD1 (5 bases). Germline values: CDR1 MNHEY, CDR2 SVGAGI. This CDR3 region has 15 residues. V gave up 0 bases and J gave up 3 bases, with 12 bases separating them. This CDR3 reads CASSYSRRGGYEQYF. In DNA, the CDR3 is TGTGCCAGCAGTTACTCGCGTAGGGGTGGCTACGAGCAGTACTTC.

The V call is TRBV11-2, the J call TRBJ2-5, with 13 nucleotides matching TRBD2. The CDR3 runs to 14 residues. In germline, CDR1 is SGHAT, CDR2 FQNNGV. Unmatched junction bases numbered 2, after V lost 5 bases and J lost 5 bases. The CDR3 loop reads CASSPTSGGETQYF. The CDR3 region has the DNA TGTGCCAGCAGCCCGACTAGCGGGGGGGAGACCCAGTACTTC.

The chain has TRBV5-1 and TRBJ1-1, with TRBD1 identical over 7 bases. Germline V lookup: CDR1 SGHRS, CDR2 YFSETQ. This CDR3 spans 16 amino acids. V shed 3 bases, J shed 6 bases, and the junction held 14 bases outside the gene matches. This CDR3 reads CASSSRGGLTDPEAFF. The DNA of the CDR3 is TGCGCCAGCAGCTCGCGAGGGGGCTTGACGGACCCTGAAGCTTTCTTT.

The rearrangement links TRBV10-3 to TRBJ2-1; 8 bases line up with TRBD1. This CDR3 is built from 14 residues. Trimming took 4 bases from V and 5 from J; bases not matched to a gene: 4. Per germline, CDR1 ENHRY and CDR2 SYGVKD. The DNA for the CDR3 is TGTGCCATCAGTGGGGACAGGTGGGACAATGAGCAGTTCTTC. This encodes CAISGDRWDNEQFF.

This chain uses TRBV5-1 with TRBJ1-3; D not resolved. Between the trimmed V and J ends, which lost 1 base and 2 bases, there was a span of 7 bases. The CDR3 is 14 amino acids. CDR1 and CDR2 (germline): SGHRS, YFSETQ. Here the CDR3 DNA reads TGCGCCAGCAGCTTGTGGGCAACTGGAAACACCATATATTTT. Translation gives CASSLWATGNTIYF.

The chain carries TRBV6-5 and TRBJ2-7; TRBD1 agrees at 8 bases. V shed 1 base, J shed 1 base, and the junction held 0 bases outside the gene matches. CDR3 size: 14 residues. The germline V gene has CDR1 MNHEY and CDR2 SVGAGI. The CDR3 DNA reads as TGTGCCAGCAGTTACTACAGGGGGTCCTACGAGCAGTACTTC. Translating gives CASSYYRGSYEQYF.

V is TRBV19 and J is TRBJ1-2; the match to TRBD1 covers 7 bases. Germline lookup yields CDR1 LNHDA and CDR2 SQIVND (reference sequence). The CDR3 contains 18 residues. Trimming at V came to 4 bases and at J to 2 bases, leaving 16 bases not matched to a gene. The DNA of the CDR3 is TGTGCCAGTAGTACTGTACGACTTAGAGGGGGCCGCAACTATGGCTACACCTTC. It specifies CASSTVRLRGGRNYGYTF.

The V gene is TRBV10-3, the J gene TRBJ2-2; D not resolved. The CDR3 consists of 13 residues. V was cut by 6 bases and J by 0 bases, with 5 bases left in between. CDR1 and CDR2 from the germline V gene are ENHRY and SYGVKD. As DNA, the CDR3 is TGTGCCATCAGGCCTACGAACACCGGGGAGCTGTTTTTT. Translating it yields CAIRPTNTGELFF.

V usage is TRBV2 and J usage is TRBJ2-1; D is unclear. This CDR3 region has 13 residues. Per the germline V gene, CDR1 is SNHLY and CDR2 is FYNNEI. V was cut by 6 bases and J by 6 bases, with 12 bases left in between. CDR3 coding DNA: TGTGCCAGCAGGGGTCTAGAGATCAATGAGCAGTTCTTC. It specifies CASRGLEINEQFF.

The genes are TRBV19 and TRBJ1-4, with D maybe TRBD1 (5 bases). Trimming stripped 4 bases from V and 4 bases from J, with 10 bases between. Germline values: CDR1 LNHDA, CDR2 SQIVND (reference sequence). The CDR3 is 14 residues long. The CDR3 DNA is TGTGCCAGTAGTACGGGACTGATTAATGAAAAACTGTTTTTT. Amino acid sequence: CASSTGLINEKLFF.

This chain connects TRBV7-9 to TRBJ1-3; D call uncertain. Germline loops: CDR1 SEHNR, CDR2 FQNEAQ (reference sequence). The germline V and J ends were trimmed by 3 bases and 2 bases, with 11 bases remaining between them. CDR3 length equals 15 residues. CDR3 in amino acids: CASSFEGRAGNTIYF. CDR3 sequence (DNA): TGTGCCAGCAGCTTCGAGGGTAGGGCTGGAAACACCATATATTTT.

The chain is built from TRBV2 and TRBJ1-5; D unclear. Germline V gene lookup returns CDR1 SNHLY and CDR2 FYNNEI. The CDR3 sequence is 12 residues long. The V end was cut by 5 bases, the J end by 7 bases, with 9 bases between. The CDR3 region has the DNA TGTGCCAGCAGTCTCAATGGCCAGCCCCAGCATTTT. Its translation is CASSLNGQPQHF.

The chain carries TRBV27 and TRBJ1-1; 9 nucleotides align to TRBD1. Losses at the gene ends were 5 bases for V and 9 bases for J; bases not matched to a gene: 7. CDR1 is MNHEY and CDR2 is SMNVEV in the germline V gene (reference sequence). CDR3 size: 13 residues. This CDR3 reads CASSPRTGVKAFF. CDR3 DNA: TGTGCCAGCAGTCCCAGGACAGGGGTTAAAGCTTTCTTT.

The J gene is TRBJ2-3, the V gene TRBV9; 13 nucleotides match TRBD2. Germline V gene data show CDR1 as SGDLS and CDR2 as YYNGEE. V shed 4 bases, J shed 3 bases, and the junction held 20 bases outside the gene matches. The CDR3 contains 21 residues. CDR3 sequence: CASSLPAQRTSGGHGTDTQYF. CDR3 in DNA: TGTGCCAGCAGCCTCCCAGCCCAAAGGACTAGCGGGGGCCACGGGACAGATACGCAGTATTTT.

CDR3 sequence reads: CASRKAGGQGRSGNTIYF. DNA for the CDR3: TGTGCCAGTCGGAAGGCAGGCGGACAGGGAAGATCAGGAAACACCATATATTTT. The rearrangement uses TRBV19 and TRBJ1-3; 8 bases are a match to TRBD1. The CDR3 has 18 residues. Per the germline V gene, CDR1 is LNHDA and CDR2 is SQIVND (reference sequence). Trimming took 8 bases from V and 4 from J; bases not matched to a gene: 19.

The rearrangement links TRBV9 to TRBJ1-5; 9 bases fit TRBD1. Germline lookup yields CDR1 SGDLS and CDR2 YYNGEE. CDR3 length: 15 amino acids. V trimming: 3 bases; J trimming: 7 bases; junction bases outside the gene matches: 8. Written as DNA, the CDR3 is TGTGCCAGCAGCGAAACAGGGGGCGCAGGACAGCCCCAGCATTTT. Its translation is CASSETGGAGQPQHF. Full variable domain (outside the CDR3, taken from reference TRBV9 and TRBJ1-5): DSGVTQTPKHLITATGQRVTLRCSPRSGDLSVYWYQQSLDQGLQFLIQYYNGEERAKGNILERFSAQQFPDLHSELNLSSLELGDSALYFCASSETGGAGQPQHFGDGTRLSIL.